This record concerns one T cell receptor (beta chain) sequence. CDR3 length: 16 amino acids. CDR1 LGHNT and CDR2 FRNRAP come from the germline V gene. Trimming stripped 0 bases from V and 8 bases from J, with 19 bases between. This sample was included in a study of CD8 T cells in Susac syndrome. Random hexamers were used to reverse transcribe roughly 0.5 to 1 ug of RNA. In TCRdb, the immunoSEQ multiplex PCR reads were re-called with MiXCR into one record per CDR3 protein. The table includes 300,000 or so distinct CDR3 sequences, about 90% detected once. The sequenced sample was CD4+ T cells from PBMCs. The clonotype originates from a human donor with multiple sclerosis. The chain joins TRBV12-5 to TRBJ1-2, with TRBD1 as a possible D gene (5 bases). The CDR3 DNA follows: TGTGCTAGTGGTTTGGTCCCTTTCCGGGGCACCGAGGGCTACACCTTC. Protein sequence: CASGLVPFRGTEGYTF.